These 18 T cell receptor beta chains were all obtained from the same sample, sequenced in a study of blood T cell repertoires in COVID-19. The repertoire was sequenced with immunoSEQ multiplex PCR; TCRdb's copy has only in-frame clones and lacks some. The sample holds 150,000 to 160,000 clones, roughly 80% seen once. The sequenced sample was peripheral blood. These receptors were obtained from a man in his 60s with acute or convalescent COVID-19.

The rearrangement joins TRBV7-2 to TRBJ2-1; 14 bases line up with TRBD2. V shed 5 bases, J shed 8 bases, and the junction held 5 bases outside the gene matches. The CDR3 length is 15 residues. Per the germline V gene, CDR1 is SGHTA and CDR2 is FQGNSA. The CDR3 DNA follows: TGTGCCAGCAGCCAGACTAGCGGGGGGGCCGATGAGCAGTTCTTC. It specifies CASSQTSGGADEQFF.

This chain links TRBV12-3 or TRBV12-4 with TRBJ2-5; TRBD2 agrees at 8 bases. The ends lost 6 bases at V and 4 bases at J; junction bases unmatched: 4. CDR3 length: 13 amino acids. The CDR3 spells CASSGGAGETQYF. CDR3 bases: TGTGCCAGCAGCGGGGGGGCCGGAGAGACCCAGTACTTC.

V usage is TRBV5-6 and J usage is TRBJ2-7, with D unclear. V was clipped by 0 bases and J by 0 bases, with 7 bases between them. The CDR3 covers 14 residues. CDR1 and CDR2 (germline): SGHDT, YYEEEE. DNA of the CDR3: TGTGCCAGCAGCTTGGGTTTGAGCTCCTACGAGCAGTACTTC. Protein sequence: CASSLGLSSYEQYF.

The J gene is TRBJ2-1, the V gene TRBV11-1, with D possibly TRBD2 on 5 matching bases. CDR1 SGHAT and CDR2 FQDESV come from the germline V gene (reference sequence). The CDR3 is 16 residues long. V was trimmed by 0 bases and J by 3 bases, leaving 12 bases between them. CDR3 nucleotide sequence: TGTGCCAGCAGCTTAGCTTCGCGGACTCGCTACAATGAGCAGTTCTTC. It translates to CASSLASRTRYNEQFF.

This rearrangement joins TRBV28 to TRBJ2-1, with TRBD2 matching 11 bases. This CDR3 is 14 amino acids long. Germline trimming cut 10 bases from V and 4 bases from J; bases unmatched to any gene: 6. Germline assignment: CDR1 MDHEN and CDR2 SYDVKM. The CDR3 sequence is CATGGTSGYNEQFF. The CDR3 DNA is TGTGCCACCGGAGGGACTAGCGGTTACAATGAGCAGTTCTTC.

The chain carries TRBV6-5 and TRBJ2-1; tentative D call: TRBD2 (6 bases). The V end was cut by 6 bases, the J end by 2 bases, with 11 bases between. Germline CDR1 MNHEY, CDR2 SVGAGI. CDR3 size: 14 residues. The DNA of the CDR3 is TGTGCCAGCAGGGTAGCGGCTCCCTACAATGAGCAGTTCTTC. It yields the protein CASRVAAPYNEQFF.

This clone was observed a few times. This chain joins TRBV12-5 and TRBJ1-3; 7 bases are shared with TRBD1. This CDR3 spans 16 amino acids. Germline loops: CDR1 LGHNT, CDR2 FRNRAP. V dropped 7 bases and J dropped 1; count of bases not matched to a gene: 10. The CDR3 DNA sequence: TGTGCTAGTGCTCAGAGGGACAGCTCTTCTGGAAACACCATATATTTT. It translates to CASAQRDSSSGNTIYF.

The chain joins TRBV4-3 to TRBJ1-2; D possibly corresponds to TRBD1 (6 bases). Trimming took 0 bases from V and 2 from J, leaving 7 bases between them. Germline V gene data show CDR1 as LGHNA and CDR2 as YSLEER. CDR3 length equals 14 residues. The CDR3 nucleotides are TGCGCCAGCAGCCAAGAAACAGGGAACTATGGCTACACCTTC. Protein product: CASSQETGNYGYTF.

This clone was observed once. The V gene is TRBV7-8, the J gene TRBJ1-3; D is unresolved. The ends were cut back, 6 bases at V and 7 bases at J, with 10 bases in the middle. From germline, CDR1 is SGHVS and CDR2 FQNEAQ. The CDR3 totals 12 residues. The CDR3 nucleotides read TGTGCCAGCAGTCAGCCGGGGAACACCATATATTTT. This encodes CASSQPGNTIYF. Full variable domain (remainder filled in from reference TRBV7-8 and TRBJ1-3): GAGVSQSPRYKVAKRGQDVALRCDPISGHVSLFWYQQALGQGPEFLTYFQNEAQLDKSGLPSDRFFAERPEGSVSTLKIQRTQQEDSAVYLCASSQPGNTIYFGEGSWLTVV.

The chain carries TRBV19 and TRBJ1-1, with D perhaps matching TRBD1 (6 bases). Trimming took 1 base from V and 4 from J, leaving 10 bases between them. The germline gives CDR1 LNHDA, CDR2 SQIVND (reference sequence). CDR3 size: 14 residues. DNA for the CDR3: TGTGCCAGTAGTATAGTGGCAGGGGTCACTGAAGCTTTCTTT. It specifies CASSIVAGVTEAFF.

CDR3 amino acids: CASSPPGTGGGEQYF. Here the CDR3 DNA reads TGTGCCAGCAGTCCCCCCGGGACAGGGGGTGGCGAGCAGTACTTC. The chain joins TRBV6-5 to TRBJ2-7; 11 bases map to TRBD1. Germline V gene sequence: CDR1 MNHEY, CDR2 SVGAGI. The CDR3 extends over 15 amino acids. With V trimmed by 5 bases and J by 6 bases, 9 bases remained unmatched.

Written as DNA, the CDR3 is TGTGCCAGCAGTTACGGTACTAGCTACGAGCAGTACTTC. Amino acids: CASSYGTSYEQYF. This chain connects TRBV6-5 to TRBJ2-7; D is possibly TRBD2 (5 bases). This CDR3 is 13 amino acids long. Per germline, CDR1 MNHEY and CDR2 SVGAGI. Trimming took 2 bases from V and 3 from J, leaving 8 bases between them.

This rearrangement joins TRBV18 to TRBJ1-6, with 7 bases aligning to TRBD1. CDR3 length: 15 amino acids. Germline loops: CDR1 KGHSH, CDR2 LQKENI. V dropped 4 bases and J dropped 6; count of bases not matched to a gene: 6. DNA of the CDR3: TGTGCCAGCTCACAGGCAGAGGGGGCTAATTCACCCCTCCACTTT. Protein sequence: CASSQAEGANSPLHF.

The V call is TRBV6-5, the J call TRBJ1-2; D not certain. V gave up 6 bases and J gave up 0 bases, with 11 bases separating them. The CDR3 is 14 residues long. Germline loops: CDR1 MNHEY, CDR2 SVGAGI. The CDR3 spells CASRTSIANYGYTF. The CDR3 DNA reads TGTGCCAGCAGGACATCGATAGCTAACTATGGCTACACCTTC.

The chain couples TRBV19 to TRBJ2-7; 7 nucleotides agree with TRBD2. CDR1 is LNHDA and CDR2 is SQIVND in the germline V gene (reference sequence). Losses at the gene ends were 3 bases for V and 4 bases for J; bases not matched to a gene: 12. CDR3 length: 16 residues. CDR3 bases: TGTGCCAGTAGTATGTTGGGAGGGCAAGCCCTGTACGAGCAGTACTTC. Its protein is CASSMLGGQALYEQYF.

The chain employs TRBV10-3 and TRBJ2-5; D is unclear. The CDR3 spans 11 residues. The V gene's germline CDR1 is ENHRY and CDR2 SYGVKD. Trimming shortened V by 5 bases and J by 5 bases, and 6 bases separated the two germline ends. The CDR3 region has the DNA TGTGCCATCAGTATGAGGGAGACCCAGTACTTC. It specifies CAISMRETQYF.

The CDR3 sequence is CASRLTSTDTQYF. The CDR3, as DNA: TGTGCCAGCAGGCTTACTAGCACAGATACGCAGTATTTT. V is TRBV7-3 and J is TRBJ2-3; D remains unclear. Germline loops: CDR1 SGHTA, CDR2 FQGTGA. The CDR3 extends over 13 amino acids. V was clipped by 6 bases and J by 0 bases, with 7 bases between them.

The CDR3 sequence is CASSESFLSGGADTQYF. The CDR3 DNA is TGTGCCAGCAGTGAATCGTTTCTCAGCGGGGGGGCAGATACGCAGTATTTT. The chain combines TRBV2 with TRBJ2-3, with 10 bases matching TRBD2. Germline CDR1 SNHLY, CDR2 FYNNEI. V shed 2 bases and J 4 bases; nucleotides not matched to a gene: 9. This CDR3 has 17 residues.